This paragraph covers one TCR beta chain sequence. Its antigen is unknown. RNA transcripts gave rise to amplified TCR beta CDR3 regions. A set of HTBI primers served as the primers for a first-round RT-PCR of the TCR CDR3. TCRdb processed the multiplex PCR reads anew with MiXCR; each CDR3 protein has one entry. The sample shows hundreds of thousands of distinct CDR3 sequences, 14% of them seen only once. The data were obtained in a study of T cells in Graves' hyperthyroidism and ophthalmopathy. Whole-study findings and limits: Blood shared most expanded thyroid clonotypes above 0.001.

The clonotype comes from a woman aged 40 to 50 with Graves' hyperthyroidism. The specimen sequenced was blood.

The CDR3 loop is CASSLMGQGADIQYF. CDR3 DNA sequence: TGTGCCAGCAGCTTAATGGGACAGGGGGCGGACATTCAGTACTTC. The rearrangement links TRBV13 to TRBJ2-4; 12 bases agree with TRBD1. CDR1 and CDR2 (germline): PRHDT, FYEKMQ (reference sequence). Trimming removed 2 bases from V and 8 bases from J; junction bases left unmatched: 4. The CDR3 totals 15 residues.